The clone carrying this TCR beta chain was found once. Antigen: not known. This specimen belongs to a study of shared clonotypes between healthy human individuals. Study-level findings and limits: Around 4.7% was the fraction of naive CD4 clonotypes found shared across several donors.

The V end was cut by 1 base, the J end by 5 bases, with 12 bases between. CDR3 length: 14 amino acids. Germline-derived CDR1 and CDR2 are MGHRA and YSYEKL. Source study methods: Junction-only immunoSEQ sequences carried no quality scores, so filtering differed. Profiling relied on immunoSEQ multiplex PCR, and the TCRdb table lists in-frame clones only, not all of them. V and J calls and clone size follow that table, whereas D and trimming were derived from the DNA. The sample records approximately 2,000,000 clones, approximately 92% being singletons. CD45RO-negative, CCR7-selected cells formed the naive CD8 fraction, which excluded terminally differentiated effector memory CD45RA+ cells.

Sequencing was performed on naive CD8+ T cells from PBMCs. The chain links TRBV4-1 to TRBJ2-7, with a weak D call TRBD1 (5 bases). This TCR came from a man aged 18-30 years in good health. Some clones in this sample may be carry-over from other donors' samples. In nucleotides, the CDR3 is TGCGCCAGCAGCCAAGTTGGGGCAGGGCACGAGCAGTACTTC. It encodes CASSQVGAGHEQYF.